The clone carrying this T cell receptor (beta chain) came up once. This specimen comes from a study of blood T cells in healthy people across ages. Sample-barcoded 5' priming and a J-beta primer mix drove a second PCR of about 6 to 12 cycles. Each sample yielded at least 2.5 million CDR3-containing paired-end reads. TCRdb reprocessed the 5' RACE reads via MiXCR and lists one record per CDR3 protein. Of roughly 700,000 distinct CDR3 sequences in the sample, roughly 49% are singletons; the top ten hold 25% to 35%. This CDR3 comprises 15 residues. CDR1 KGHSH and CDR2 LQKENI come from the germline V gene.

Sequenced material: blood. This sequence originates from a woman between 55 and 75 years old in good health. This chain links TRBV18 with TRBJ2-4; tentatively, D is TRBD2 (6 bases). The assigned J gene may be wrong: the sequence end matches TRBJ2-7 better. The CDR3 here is CASSPTYLGGYEQYF. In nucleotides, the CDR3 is TGTGCCAGCTCACCAACCTACCTCGGGGGCTACGAGCAGTACTTC.